Below are 5 T cell receptor beta chains sequenced from a single sample in a study of shared clonotypes between healthy human individuals. Clones were sequenced by immunoSEQ multiplex PCR, and TCRdb holds only the in-frame ones, with some missing. Of over a million clones listed, about 80% were seen once; the top ten hold 1.4%. The sample taken for sequencing was memory CD4+ T cells sorted from blood. This sample's subset: CD45RA-negative fraction. The receptors stem from a man between 18 and 35 years old in good health.

This sequence joins TRBV5-6 and TRBJ1-1; 7 nucleotides line up with TRBD1. Trimming removed 4 bases from V and 5 bases from J; junction bases left unmatched: 5. Germline V gene data show CDR1 as SGHDT and CDR2 as YYEEEE. There are 13 residues in the CDR3. DNA for the CDR3: TGTGCCAGCAGCAACTACAGGGGTACTGAAGCTTTCTTT. As protein: CASSNYRGTEAFF.

This clone was observed a few times. This chain connects TRBV10-2 to TRBJ2-7; either TRBD1 or TRBD2 may fit D (5 bases each). Germline CDR1 reads WSHSY; CDR2 reads SAAADI. V lost 8 bases, J lost 4 bases, and 15 bases lay in between. There are 13 residues in the CDR3. DNA for the CDR3: TGCGCCAGCGCTTCGGGACCCCCATACGAGCAGTACTTC. It yields the protein CASASGPPYEQYF.

The chain is built from TRBV6-1 and TRBJ2-7; TRBD1 agrees at 7 bases. This CDR3 is 13 amino acids long. V lost 10 bases to trimming and J lost 2 bases; unmatched junction nucleotides: 8. Germline CDR1 MNHNS, CDR2 SASEGT. In DNA form, the CDR3 reads TGTGCCACTCCGGGACAGAAGGCCTACGAGCAGTACTTC. Protein: CATPGQKAYEQYF.

The CDR3 is CASTPSPQETQYF. CDR3 DNA sequence: TGTGCCAGCACCCCTTCCCCTCAAGAGACCCAGTACTTC. This chain joins TRBV2 and TRBJ2-5, with D uncertain. Germline lookup yields CDR1 SNHLY and CDR2 FYNNEI. V was cut by 7 bases and J by 2 bases, with 11 bases left in between. This CDR3 is 13 amino acids long. Using reference TRBV2 and TRBJ2-5 for the parts outside the CDR3, the full variable domain is EPEVTQTPSHQVTQMGQEVILRCVPISNHLYFYWYRQILGQKVEFLVSFYNNEISEKSEIFDDQFSVERPDGSNFTLKIRSTKLEDSAMYFCASTPSPQETQYFGPGTRLLVL.

For this clone: A far bigger clonotype differs at one base, so this is likely a read error. The same CDR3 arises from other DNA sequences in this sample as well. V and J are TRBV7-2 and TRBJ1-3; no clear D gene. Trimming stripped 4 bases from V and 4 bases from J, with 2 bases between. This CDR3 spans 11 amino acids. Germline V gene sequence: CDR1 SGHTA, CDR2 FQGNSA. The DNA for the CDR3 is TGTGCCAGCAGCTCCGGAAACACCATATATTTT. Amino acids: CASSSGNTIYF. The whole variable domain, remainder taken from reference TRBV7-2 and TRBJ1-3, is GAGVSQSPSNKVTEKGKDVELRCDPISGHTALYWYRQSLGQGLEFLIYFQGNSAPDKSGLPSDRFSAERTGGSVSTLTIQRTQQEDSAVYLCASSSGNTIYFGEGSWLTVV.